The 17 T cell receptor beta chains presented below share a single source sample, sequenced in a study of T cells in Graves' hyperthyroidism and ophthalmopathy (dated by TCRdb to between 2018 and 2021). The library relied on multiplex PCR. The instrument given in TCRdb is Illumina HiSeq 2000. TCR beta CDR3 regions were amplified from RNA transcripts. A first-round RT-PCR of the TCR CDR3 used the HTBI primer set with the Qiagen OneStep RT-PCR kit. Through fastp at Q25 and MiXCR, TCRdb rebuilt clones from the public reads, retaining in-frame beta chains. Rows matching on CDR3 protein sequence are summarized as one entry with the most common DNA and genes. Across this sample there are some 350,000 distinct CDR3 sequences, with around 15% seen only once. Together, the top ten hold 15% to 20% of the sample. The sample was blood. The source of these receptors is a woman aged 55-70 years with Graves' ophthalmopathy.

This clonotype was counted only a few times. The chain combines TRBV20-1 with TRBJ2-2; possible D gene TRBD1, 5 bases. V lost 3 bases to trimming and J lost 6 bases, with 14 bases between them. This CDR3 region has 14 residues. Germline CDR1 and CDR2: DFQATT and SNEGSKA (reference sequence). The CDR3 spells CSASIGARAGELFF. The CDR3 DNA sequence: TGCAGTGCTAGTATTGGGGCAAGGGCCGGGGAGCTGTTTTTT.

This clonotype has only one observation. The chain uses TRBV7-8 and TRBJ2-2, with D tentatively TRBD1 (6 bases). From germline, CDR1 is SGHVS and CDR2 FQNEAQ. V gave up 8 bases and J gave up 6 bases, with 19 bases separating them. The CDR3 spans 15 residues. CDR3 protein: CASSLEGHRAGELFF. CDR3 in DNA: TGTGCCAGCTCCTTAGAGGGCCACAGGGCCGGGGAGCTGTTTTTT.

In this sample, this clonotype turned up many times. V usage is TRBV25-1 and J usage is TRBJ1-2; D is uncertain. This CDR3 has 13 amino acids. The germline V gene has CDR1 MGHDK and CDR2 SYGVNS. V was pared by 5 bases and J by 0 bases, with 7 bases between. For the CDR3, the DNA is TGTGCCAGCAGTATGGGGACTAACTATGGCTACACCTTC. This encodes CASSMGTNYGYTF.

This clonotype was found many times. The DNA of the CDR3 is TGTGCCAGCAGTTCACCCATGGCGGGAGACTCCTACGAGCAGTACTTC. Protein product: CASSSPMAGDSYEQYF. The chain is built from TRBV7-9 and TRBJ2-7; 7 nucleotides align to TRBD2. CDR1 SEHNR and CDR2 FQNEAQ come from the germline V gene (reference sequence). The CDR3 is 16 amino acids. V trimming: 6 bases; J trimming: 0 bases; junction bases outside the gene matches: 11. Drawing the rest from reference TRBV7-9 and TRBJ2-7, the complete variable domain is DTGVSQNPRHKITKRGQNVTFRCDPISEHNRLYWYRQTLGQGPEFLTYFQNEAQLEKSRLLSDRFSAERPKGSFSTLEIQRTEQGDSAMYLCASSSPMAGDSYEQYFGPGTRLTVT.

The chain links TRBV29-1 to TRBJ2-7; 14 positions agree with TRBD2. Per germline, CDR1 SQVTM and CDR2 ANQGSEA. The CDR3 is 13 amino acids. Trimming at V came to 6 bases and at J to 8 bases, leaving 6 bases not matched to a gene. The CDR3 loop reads CSVEGLAGAKQYF. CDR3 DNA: TGCAGCGTCGAGGGACTAGCGGGAGCTAAGCAGTACTTC.

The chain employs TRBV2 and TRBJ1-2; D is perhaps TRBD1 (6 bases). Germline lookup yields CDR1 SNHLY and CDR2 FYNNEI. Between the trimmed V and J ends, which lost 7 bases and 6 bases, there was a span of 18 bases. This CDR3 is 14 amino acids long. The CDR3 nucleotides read TGTGCCAGCACCCGAAGGGAACAGGGCGATGGCTACACCTTC. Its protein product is CASTRREQGDGYTF.

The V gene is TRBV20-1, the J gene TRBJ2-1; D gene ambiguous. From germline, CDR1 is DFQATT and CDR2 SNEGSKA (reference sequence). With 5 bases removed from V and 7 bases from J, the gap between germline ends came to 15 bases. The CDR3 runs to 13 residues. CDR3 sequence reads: CSAPGVLGNEQFF. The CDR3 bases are TGCAGTGCTCCAGGCGTCCTCGGTAATGAGCAGTTCTTC.

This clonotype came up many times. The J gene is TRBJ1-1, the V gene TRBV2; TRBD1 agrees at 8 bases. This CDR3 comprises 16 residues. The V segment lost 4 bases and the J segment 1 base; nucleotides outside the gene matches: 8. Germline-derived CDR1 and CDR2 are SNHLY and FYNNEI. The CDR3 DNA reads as TGTGCCAGCAGTGTTAGGACAGGGTTATCGAACACTGAAGCTTTCTTT. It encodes CASSVRTGLSNTEAFF.

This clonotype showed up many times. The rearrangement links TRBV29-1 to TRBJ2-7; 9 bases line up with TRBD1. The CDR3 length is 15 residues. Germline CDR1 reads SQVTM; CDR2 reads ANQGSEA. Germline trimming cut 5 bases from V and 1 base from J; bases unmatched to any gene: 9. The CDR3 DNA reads TGCAGCGTTTCGGGACAGGGCCTCAAGTCCTACGAGCAGTACTTC. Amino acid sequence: CSVSGQGLKSYEQYF.

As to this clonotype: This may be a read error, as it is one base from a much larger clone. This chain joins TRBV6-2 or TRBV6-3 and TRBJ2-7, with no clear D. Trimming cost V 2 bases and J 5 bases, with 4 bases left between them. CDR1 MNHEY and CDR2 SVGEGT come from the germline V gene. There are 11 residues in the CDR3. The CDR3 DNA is TGTGCCAGCAGTTACAACGACGAGCAGTACTTC. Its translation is CASSYNDEQYF.

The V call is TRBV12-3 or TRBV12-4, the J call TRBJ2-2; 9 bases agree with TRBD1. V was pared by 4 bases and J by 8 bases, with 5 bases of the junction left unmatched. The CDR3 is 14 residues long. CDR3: CASSSPTGGGELFF. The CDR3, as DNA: TGTGCCAGCAGTTCGCCGACAGGGGGGGGGGAGCTGTTTTTT.

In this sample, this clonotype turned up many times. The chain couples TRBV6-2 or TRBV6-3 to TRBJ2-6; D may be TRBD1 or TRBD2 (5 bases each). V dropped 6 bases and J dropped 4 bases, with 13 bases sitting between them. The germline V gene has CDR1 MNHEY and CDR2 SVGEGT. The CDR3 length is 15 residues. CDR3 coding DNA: TGTGCCAGCAGAACGAGGGGAGCCGGGGCCAACGTCCTGACTTTC. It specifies CASRTRGAGANVLTF.

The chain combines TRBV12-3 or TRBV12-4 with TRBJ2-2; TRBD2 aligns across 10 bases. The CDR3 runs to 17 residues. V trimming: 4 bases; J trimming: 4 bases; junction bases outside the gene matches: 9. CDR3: CASSSPLAGASTGELFF. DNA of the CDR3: TGTGCCAGCAGTTCCCCCCTAGCGGGAGCGAGCACCGGGGAGCTGTTTTTT.

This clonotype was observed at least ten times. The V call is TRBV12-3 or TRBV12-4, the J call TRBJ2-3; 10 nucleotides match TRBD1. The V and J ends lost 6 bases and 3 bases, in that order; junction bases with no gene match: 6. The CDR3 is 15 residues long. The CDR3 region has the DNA TGTGCCAGCAGCCCCGAGGACAGGGGGACAGATACGCAGTATTTT. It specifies CASSPEDRGTDTQYF.

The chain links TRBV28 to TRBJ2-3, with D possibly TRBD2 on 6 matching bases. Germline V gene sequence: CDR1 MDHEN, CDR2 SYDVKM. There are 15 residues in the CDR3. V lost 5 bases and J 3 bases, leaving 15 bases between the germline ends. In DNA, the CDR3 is TGTGCCAGCAGTGGGGCGTCGGGGACTACAGATACGCAGTATTTT. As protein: CASSGASGTTDTQYF.

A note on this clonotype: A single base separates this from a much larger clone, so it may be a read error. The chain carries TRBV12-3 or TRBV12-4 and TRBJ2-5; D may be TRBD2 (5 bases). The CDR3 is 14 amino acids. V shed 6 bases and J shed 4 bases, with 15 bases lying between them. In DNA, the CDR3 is TGTGCCAGCAGAGCCGAGGCGGGCCGAGAGACCCAGTACTTC. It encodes CASRAEAGRETQYF.

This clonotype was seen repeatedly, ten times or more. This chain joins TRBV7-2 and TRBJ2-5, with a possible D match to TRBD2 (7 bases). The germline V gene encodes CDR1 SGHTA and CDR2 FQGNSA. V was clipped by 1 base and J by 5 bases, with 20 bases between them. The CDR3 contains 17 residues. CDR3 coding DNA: TGTGCCAGCAGCTTAGGGGTAGGGGGGGGCAGTATGGAGACCCAGTACTTC. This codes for CASSLGVGGGSMETQYF.